This record covers a single TCR beta chain. Its antigen is as yet unknown. PCR amplification relied on 60 Vbeta primers (plus 13 Jbeta primers). Only in-frame clones appear in the TCRdb table, and some are missing; sequencing was by immunoSEQ multiplex PCR. The repertoire holds approximately 90,000 clones, with over 60% as singletons. The data were obtained in a study of cytomegalovirus exposure and HLA in healthy donors. Notes on the study in general: For TCR beta chains, V- and J-gene trimming was later linked to a missense DCLRE1C variant. With further analysis later on, most CMV-associated TCR beta chains appeared HLA-restricted.

The clonotype originates from a man aged 35-49 years in good health and CMV-seronegative. The sample taken for sequencing was PBMCs.

DNA of the CDR3: TGTGCCACCAGCAGGGGTAGCGGCTATGAGCAGTTCTTC. As protein: CATSRGSGYEQFF. This chain links TRBV15 with TRBJ2-1; TRBD2 might be the D (6 bases). The V end lost 3 bases, the J end lost 8 bases, and 11 bases lay between the germline ends. In germline, CDR1 is LNHNV, CDR2 YYDKDF (reference sequence). The CDR3 has 13 residues. Full variable domain (rest looked up from reference TRBV15 and TRBJ2-1): DAMVIQNPRYQVTQFGKPVTLSCSQTLNHNVMYWYQQKSSQAPKLLFHYYDKDFNNEADTPDNFQSRRPNTSFCFLDIRSPGLGDTAMYLCATSRGSGYEQFFGPGTRLTVL.